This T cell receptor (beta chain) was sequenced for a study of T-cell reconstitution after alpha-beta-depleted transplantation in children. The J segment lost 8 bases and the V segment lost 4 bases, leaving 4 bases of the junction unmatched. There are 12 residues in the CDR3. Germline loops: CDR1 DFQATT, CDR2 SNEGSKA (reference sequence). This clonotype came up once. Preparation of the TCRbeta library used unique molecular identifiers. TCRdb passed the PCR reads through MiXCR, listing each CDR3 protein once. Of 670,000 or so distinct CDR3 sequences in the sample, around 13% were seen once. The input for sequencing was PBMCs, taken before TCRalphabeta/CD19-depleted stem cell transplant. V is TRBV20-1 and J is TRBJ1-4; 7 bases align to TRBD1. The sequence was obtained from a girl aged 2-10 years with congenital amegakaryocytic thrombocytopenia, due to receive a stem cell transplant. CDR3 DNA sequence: TGCAGTGCTAAGGGGGCTGGAGAAAAACTGTTTTTT. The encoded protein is CSAKGAGEKLFF.